Included here is one T cell receptor (beta chain) sequence, with context. This specimen belongs to a study of cytomegalovirus exposure and HLA in healthy donors. Per germline, CDR1 MGHRA and CDR2 YSYEKL. V lost 0 bases, J lost 0 bases, and 11 bases lay in between. This CDR3 has 17 residues. Only in-frame clones appear in the TCRdb table, and some are missing; sequencing was by immunoSEQ multiplex PCR. Of some 170,000 clones in the sample, approximately 86% were seen once. The chain uses TRBV4-1 and TRBJ2-2, with D possibly TRBD1 on 5 matching bases. Sequenced input: PBMCs. This receptor was taken from a man between 18 and 29 years old in good health and CMV-seropositive. CDR3 amino acids: CASSQESRAANTGELFF. The CDR3 bases are TGCGCCAGCAGCCAAGAAAGCAGGGCAGCGAACACCGGGGAGCTGTTTTTT.